These 7 T cell receptor beta chains came from one sample sequenced in a study of cytomegalovirus exposure and HLA in healthy donors. The PCR was carried out with 60 Vbeta primers and 13 Jbeta primers. The assay was immunoSEQ multiplex PCR, and TCRdb's table has in-frame clones only and misses some. The top ten hold about 2.6% of the sample, which has about 150,000 clones, approximately 75% seen once. The specimen was PBMCs. These receptors all stem from a man aged 18 to 30 in good health and CMV-seronegative.

V and J are TRBV7-9 and TRBJ1-1, with a tentative D call TRBD1 (6 bases). Germline V CDR1 and CDR2: SEHNR, FQNEAQ (reference sequence). Between the trimmed V and J ends, which lost 5 bases and 4 bases, there was a span of 17 bases. This CDR3 contains 15 residues. The CDR3 protein is CASSASGVRGTEAFF. In DNA, the CDR3 is TGTGCCAGCAGCGCATCAGGGGTTAGGGGCACTGAAGCTTTCTTT.

This clone was picked up a small number of times. The chain employs TRBV5-1 and TRBJ1-2, with 7 nucleotides matching TRBD1. Germline trimming cut 6 bases from V and 0 bases from J; bases unmatched to any gene: 8. Germline CDR1 reads SGHRS; CDR2 reads YFSETQ. The CDR3 covers 15 residues. This chain's CDR3 is CASTPGGNPNYGYTF. The CDR3 region has the DNA TGCGCCAGCACCCCAGGGGGGAATCCTAACTATGGCTACACCTTC.

The chain has TRBV4-2 and TRBJ2-7; TRBD1 might be the D (5 bases). V was cut by 4 bases and J by 2 bases, with 12 bases left in between. The CDR3 consists of 14 residues. The V gene's germline CDR1 is LGHNA and CDR2 YNFKEQ. CDR3 sequence reads: CASSRPLGAYEQYF. In DNA, the CDR3 is TGTGCCAGCAGCCGCCCCTTAGGGGCCTACGAGCAGTACTTC.

The chain has TRBV2 and TRBJ1-6, with D possibly matching TRBD1 (5 bases). With 7 bases removed from V and 8 bases from J, the gap between germline ends came to 15 bases. The length of the CDR3 is 14 residues. Germline V gene lookup returns CDR1 SNHLY and CDR2 FYNNEI. The CDR3 bases are TGTGCCAGCAATGGAGGGGCTGGCCATTCACCCCTCCACTTT. Protein: CASNGGAGHSPLHF. Based on the CDR3 plus reference TRBV2 and TRBJ1-6, the full variable domain is EPEVTQTPSHQVTQMGQEVILRCVPISNHLYFYWYRQILGQKVEFLVSFYNNEISEKSEIFDDQFSVERPDGSNFTLKIRSTKLEDSAMYFCASNGGAGHSPLHFGNGTRLTVT.

This clone was observed a handful of times. The chain combines TRBV2 with TRBJ1-5, with a tentative D call TRBD1 (6 bases). The CDR3 runs 15 residues. CDR1 and CDR2 from the germline V gene are SNHLY and FYNNEI. The germline V and J ends were trimmed by 4 bases and 0 bases, with 10 bases remaining between them. CDR3 nucleotide sequence: TGTGCCAGCAGTGCAGGGGTCGATAGCAATCAGCCCCAGCATTTT. It encodes CASSAGVDSNQPQHF.

This clone was seen a few times. The chain combines TRBV4-1 with TRBJ2-7, with TRBD2 as a possible D gene (5 bases). Germline V lookup: CDR1 MGHRA, CDR2 YSYEKL. Trimming shortened V by 0 bases and J by 2 bases, and 11 bases separated the two germline ends. The length of the CDR3 is 15 residues. The CDR3 DNA follows: TGCGCCAGCAGCCAAGATCCGGGGTTCGCCTACGAGCAGTACGTC. Translated, it gives CASSQDPGFAYEQYV.

The rearrangement joins TRBV28 to TRBJ1-5; TRBD1 might be the D (5 bases). The germline gives CDR1 MDHEN, CDR2 SYDVKM. CDR3 size: 19 residues. V was cut by 8 bases and J by 0 bases, with 26 bases left in between. CDR3 residues: CASHRTPISTVYSNQPQHF. CDR3 DNA sequence: TGTGCCAGCCACCGTACGCCCATTTCGACAGTCTATAGCAATCAGCCCCAGCATTTT.